A single sample is the source of the 19 T cell receptor beta chains below, sequenced in a study of liver allograft versus peripheral blood T cells. On the study more broadly: Recipients' peripheral blood served as the comparator for T cell receptor repertoires in transplanted livers.

TCRdb passed the reads through MiXCR, listing each CDR3 protein once. The table lists 9,300 or so distinct CDR3 sequences, 15% to 20% of them singletons. Receptors originate from a human patient who had a liver transplant. Some T cells may be supplied by the graft donor.

A few counts support this clonotype. V usage is TRBV3-1 and J usage is TRBJ2-1; D remains unclear. The CDR3 contains 16 residues. V lost 1 base, J lost 0 bases, and 10 bases lay in between. Germline V lookup: CDR1 LGHDT, CDR2 YNNKEL (reference sequence). CDR3 sequence: CASSQAGVSSYNEQFF. Written as DNA, the CDR3 is TGTGCCAGCAGCCAAGCTGGCGTGAGCTCCTACAATGAGCAGTTCTTC.

This clonotype was seen many times. V is TRBV30 and J is TRBJ1-4, with D maybe TRBD1 (5 bases). The V gene lost 2 bases and the J gene lost 8 bases, with 12 bases spanning the gap. Germline CDR1 GTSNPN, CDR2 SVGIG (reference sequence). The CDR3 loop spans 13 amino acids. CDR3 sequence reads: CAWSPDSLEKLFF. CDR3 DNA: TGTGCCTGGAGTCCCGACAGTCTCGAAAAACTGTTTTTT.

In this sample, this clonotype turned up a few times. This chain uses TRBV13 with TRBJ2-3; D is possibly TRBD2 (7 bases). The V end lost 3 bases, the J end lost 2 bases, and 15 bases lay between the germline ends. There are 16 residues in the CDR3. Germline CDR1 and CDR2: PRHDT and FYEKMQ (reference sequence). The CDR3 sequence is CASSFAGALFTDTQYF. The DNA for the CDR3 is TGTGCCAGCAGCTTCGCGGGGGCCCTTTTCACAGATACGCAGTATTTT.

Remarks on this clonotype: Possible read error: a much larger clone is one base away. The chain uses TRBV19 and TRBJ1-6, with no clear D. V was clipped by 4 bases and J by 7 bases, with 8 bases between them. This CDR3 spans 13 amino acids. The germline V gene encodes CDR1 LNHDA and CDR2 SQIVND (reference sequence). CDR3 sequence reads: CASSRDGNSPLHF. The CDR3 bases are TGTGCCAGTAGTAGAGACGGGAATTCACCCCTCCACTTT.

This clonotype was seen repeatedly, ten times or more. The chain carries TRBV6-1 and TRBJ1-1; D not resolved. There are 12 residues in the CDR3. V lost 4 bases to trimming and J lost 11 bases, with 14 bases between them. The germline V gene has CDR1 MNHNS and CDR2 SASEGT. The CDR3: CASSGAGEGAFF. As DNA, the CDR3 is TGTGCCAGCAGTGGTGCCGGAGAAGGGGCTTTCTTT.

The rearrangement links TRBV20-1 to TRBJ1-3, with D unresolved. The CDR3 covers 14 residues. Trimming removed 1 base from V and 0 bases from J, with 7 bases in between. Germline-derived CDR1 and CDR2 are DFQATT and SNEGSKA (reference sequence). CDR3 sequence (DNA): TGCAGTGCTAGAGCCGCGGTCTCTGGAAACACCATATATTTT. It is translated as CSARAAVSGNTIYF.

This clonotype is judged medium-sized. This chain uses TRBV29-1 with TRBJ1-3; D uncertain. The CDR3 runs to 14 residues. V shed 4 bases and J shed 3 bases, with 13 bases lying between them. The V gene's germline CDR1 is SQVTM and CDR2 ANQGSEA. The CDR3 DNA reads as TGCAGCGTTGCCCGTTGGGAAGATGGAAACACCATATATTTT. This codes for CSVARWEDGNTIYF. Looking up the rest from reference TRBV29-1 and TRBJ1-3 gives the full variable domain: SAVISQKPSRDICQRGTSLTIQCQVDSQVTMMFWYRQQPGQSLTLIATANQGSEATYESGFVIDKFPISRPNLTFSTLTVSNMSPEDSSIYLCSVARWEDGNTIYFGEGSWLTVV.

This clonotype is termed medium-sized (0.01 to 0.1%). J is TRBJ2-7 and V is TRBV19; D is ambiguous. Trimming cost V 5 bases and J 2 bases, with 13 bases left between them. Germline CDR1 is LNHDA and CDR2 is SQIVND (reference sequence). This CDR3 comprises 14 residues. CDR3 protein: CASSPRTGAYEQYF. CDR3 coding DNA: TGTGCCAGTAGTCCAAGGACCGGAGCCTACGAGCAGTACTTC. Using reference TRBV19 and TRBJ2-7 for the parts outside the CDR3, the full variable domain is DGGITQSPKYLFRKEGQNVTLSCEQNLNHDAMYWYRQDPGQGLRLIYYSQIVNDFQKGDIAEGYSVSREKKESFPLTVTSAQKNPTAFYLCASSPRTGAYEQYFGPGTRLTVT.

A remark on this clonotype: This could be a read error, since a much larger clone is one nucleotide away. The chain links TRBV6-1 to TRBJ2-3; perhaps TRBD2 as D (5 bases). There are 15 residues in the CDR3. CDR1 and CDR2 from the germline V gene are MNHNS and SASEGT. The CDR3: CDSSEGSALGDTQYF. CDR3 nucleotides: TGTGACAGCAGTGAAGGTAGCGCGCTAGGAGATACGCAGTATTTT.

This clonotype ranks as medium-sized. This chain links TRBV7-9 with TRBJ1-3; the D gene is possibly TRBD1 (6 bases). Trimming shortened V by 4 bases and J by 0 bases, and 13 bases separated the two germline ends. The length of the CDR3 is 16 residues. Germline assignment: CDR1 SEHNR and CDR2 FQNEAQ (reference sequence). This CDR3 reads CASSSAGQYSGNTIYF. CDR3 sequence (DNA): TGTGCCAGCAGCTCCGCCGGACAGTACTCTGGAAACACCATATATTTT.

The V gene is TRBV12-3 or TRBV12-4, the J gene TRBJ2-3; no clear D gene. This CDR3 is built from 15 residues. V dropped 5 bases and J dropped 6 bases, with 18 bases sitting between them. CDR3 loop: CASSVSRPEVDTQYF. The CDR3 coding sequence is TGTGCCAGCAGTGTTTCGAGGCCCGAAGTGGATACGCAGTATTTT.

This clonotype was counted only a few times. J is TRBJ1-3 and V is TRBV25-1, with TRBD1 matching over 7 bases. This CDR3 has 16 residues. CDR1 is MGHDK and CDR2 is SYGVNS in the germline V gene. The J segment lost 0 bases and the V segment lost 4 bases, leaving 6 bases of the junction unmatched. CDR3 region: CASSAPGQISGNTIYF. The CDR3 nucleotides are TGTGCCAGCAGTGCGCCGGGACAGATCTCTGGAAACACCATATATTTT.

By share, this clonotype counts as medium-sized. The CDR3 reads CASSSFDYGYTF. CDR3 nucleotide sequence: TGTGCCAGCAGTTCCTTTGACTATGGCTACACCTTC. V is TRBV6-2 or TRBV6-3 and J is TRBJ1-2; D is unclear. Trimming cost V 4 bases and J 3 bases, with 6 bases left between them. Per germline, CDR1 MNHEY and CDR2 SVGEGT. The CDR3 has 12 residues.

This clonotype was seen at least ten times. This rearrangement joins TRBV20-1 to TRBJ2-7; D uncertain. The CDR3 totals 14 residues. With 4 bases removed from V and 2 bases from J, the gap between germline ends came to 15 bases. The germline gives CDR1 DFQATT, CDR2 SNEGSKA (reference sequence). The CDR3: CSATWVSQPYEQYF. In DNA, the CDR3 is TGCAGTGCTACCTGGGTCTCGCAACCCTACGAGCAGTACTTC.

This clonotype was seen ten or more times. The chain joins TRBV6-5 to TRBJ1-1; D not resolved. With 2 bases removed from V and 2 bases from J, the gap between germline ends came to 6 bases. CDR3 length equals 13 residues. The germline V gene has CDR1 MNHEY and CDR2 SVGAGI. DNA for the CDR3: TGTGCCAGCAGTTACAGGCCTAACACTGAAGCTTTCTTT. This translates into CASSYRPNTEAFF.

This clonotype was counted only a few times. The chain recombines TRBV2 with TRBJ1-6; 7 nucleotides line up with TRBD1. CDR1 SNHLY and CDR2 FYNNEI come from the germline V gene. This CDR3 is 15 amino acids long. V dropped 4 bases and J dropped 10; count of bases not matched to a gene: 10. The CDR3 is CASSVTGDAGSPLHF. CDR3 DNA sequence: TGTGCCAGCAGTGTTACAGGGGATGCCGGCTCACCCCTCCACTTT. The complete variable domain, with remaining parts taken from reference TRBV2 and TRBJ1-6, reads EPEVTQTPSHQVTQMGQEVILRCVPISNHLYFYWYRQILGQKVEFLVSFYNNEISEKSEIFDDQFSVERPDGSNFTLKIRSTKLEDSAMYFCASSVTGDAGSPLHFGNGTRLTVT.

Ten or more counts support this clonotype. V is TRBV7-2 and J is TRBJ1-6; TRBD1 matches at 8 bases. Germline V gene data show CDR1 as SGHTA and CDR2 as FQGNSA. Trimming at V came to 4 bases and at J to 8 bases, leaving 4 bases not matched to a gene. The CDR3 spans 14 residues. The CDR3 region is CASSWQGADSPLHF. The CDR3 coding sequence is TGTGCCAGCAGCTGGCAGGGGGCAGATTCACCCCTCCACTTT.

Sample share makes this clonotype medium-sized. The chain combines TRBV20-1 with TRBJ1-6, with D possibly TRBD1 on 5 matching bases. Germline CDR1 DFQATT, CDR2 SNEGSKA (reference sequence). Trimming took off 5 bases at V and 7 bases at J, with 15 bases between the two ends. The CDR3 covers 14 residues. The CDR3 bases are TGCAGTGCTTCCCCGGGACTGGGAAATTCACCCCTCCACTTT. Amino acid sequence: CSASPGLGNSPLHF.

The CDR3 bases are TGCAGTGCTGGACAGGGGGCGACTGGCTACACCTTC. Protein sequence: CSAGQGATGYTF. The chain couples TRBV20-1 to TRBJ1-2; the match to TRBD1 covers 11 bases. Germline values: CDR1 DFQATT, CDR2 SNEGSKA (reference sequence). V dropped 5 bases and J dropped 7; count of bases not matched to a gene: 3. The CDR3 is 12 amino acids.